The 19 T cell receptor beta chains given below trace back to one sample, sequenced in a study of shared clonotypes between healthy human individuals. Assay used: immunoSEQ multiplex PCR; TCRdb lists only in-frame clones, some missing. Among over a million clones listed, less than 99% were seen once. Material for sequencing was naive CD4+ T cells sorted from blood. Subset described: CD45RA+ positively selected. Every receptor here comes from a man aged 30 to 39 in good health.

This chain connects TRBV29-1 to TRBJ1-1; TRBD1 agrees at 9 bases. The CDR3 runs to 12 residues. Trimming cost V 4 bases and J 10 bases; bases outside gene matches: 7. CDR1 and CDR2 from the germline V gene are SQVTM and ANQGSEA. The CDR3, as DNA: TGCAGCGTTGCGACAGGGGGAGGGCGAGCTTTCTTT. Translated: CSVATGGGRAFF.

The chain is built from TRBV28 and TRBJ1-2, with 9 bases fitting TRBD1. V dropped 5 bases and J dropped 5; count of bases not matched to a gene: 12. The CDR3 has 16 residues. Germline V gene data show CDR1 as MDHEN and CDR2 as SYDVKM. This chain's CDR3 is CASSPDRDRVHYGYTF. The DNA for the CDR3 is TGTGCCAGCAGTCCGGACCGGGACAGGGTGCATTATGGCTACACCTTC.

The chain is built from TRBV29-1 and TRBJ2-3, with 10 bases aligning to TRBD2. From germline, CDR1 is SQVTM and CDR2 ANQGSEA. Trimming cost V 7 bases and J 2 bases; bases outside gene matches: 3. The CDR3 consists of 13 residues. The CDR3 bases are TGCAGCGCCGGACTAGCGGTCACAGATACGCAGTATTTT. Amino acid sequence: CSAGLAVTDTQYF.

The chain recombines TRBV27 with TRBJ1-5; 11 bases fit TRBD1. Germline CDR1 is MNHEY and CDR2 is SMNVEV (reference sequence). V shed 5 bases and J 3 bases; nucleotides not matched to a gene: 12. This CDR3 region has 18 residues. In DNA, the CDR3 is TGTGCCAGCAGTCCACACATCGGACAGGGGGCCTTCAATCAGCCCCAGCATTTT. This encodes CASSPHIGQGAFNQPQHF.

This sequence joins TRBV6-6 and TRBJ2-1, with D possibly TRBD2 on 6 matching bases. CDR1 and CDR2 from the germline V gene are MNHNY and SVGAGI (reference sequence). V lost 5 bases and J 4 bases, leaving 9 bases between the germline ends. The CDR3 loop spans 13 amino acids. Here the CDR3 reads CASSPRGYNEQFF. The DNA of the CDR3 is TGTGCCAGCAGTCCGCGGGGTTACAATGAGCAGTTCTTC.

The V call is TRBV7-8, the J call TRBJ2-3; a weak D match, TRBD2 (6 bases). V lost 1 base to trimming and J lost 1 base, with 15 bases between them. This CDR3 has 17 amino acids. In germline, CDR1 is SGHVS, CDR2 FQNEAQ. DNA of the CDR3: TGTGCCAGCAGCTTAGGAAAGGCTAGCGCTCGCACAGATACGCAGTATTTT. As protein: CASSLGKASARTDTQYF.

This clone has a single count. This rearrangement joins TRBV5-1 to TRBJ2-7, with 7 bases that match TRBD1. CDR1 and CDR2 from the germline V gene are SGHRS and YFSETQ. Trimming removed 3 bases from V and 3 bases from J; junction bases left unmatched: 9. This CDR3 spans 15 amino acids. The CDR3 DNA reads as TGCGCCAGCAGCTCCGACAGGGCCAAGAGCTACGAGCAGTACTTC. As protein: CASSSDRAKSYEQYF.

V usage is TRBV29-1 and J usage is TRBJ2-5, with 10 bases lining up with TRBD1. Germline V lookup: CDR1 SQVTM, CDR2 ANQGSEA. V dropped 8 bases and J dropped 7; count of bases not matched to a gene: 10. The CDR3 sequence is 13 residues long. CDR3 sequence: CSLSTGGRWTQYF. DNA of the CDR3: TGCAGCCTTTCGACAGGGGGCAGGTGGACCCAGTACTTC.

V usage is TRBV7-8 and J usage is TRBJ1-5; D remains unclear. The V gene's germline CDR1 is SGHVS and CDR2 FQNEAQ. This CDR3 is 14 amino acids long. Trimming shortened V by 7 bases and J by 2 bases, and 12 bases separated the two germline ends. In DNA, the CDR3 is TGTGCCAGCACCGGGGATAGGGGCAATCAGCCCCAGCATTTT. This encodes CASTGDRGNQPQHF. The full variable domain, with the rest looked up from reference TRBV7-8 and TRBJ1-5, is GAGVSQSPRYKVAKRGQDVALRCDPISGHVSLFWYQQALGQGPEFLTYFQNEAQLDKSGLPSDRFFAERPEGSVSTLKIQRTQQEDSAVYLCASTGDRGNQPQHFGDGTRLSIL.

This sequence joins TRBV18 and TRBJ2-2, with 11 bases that match TRBD2. Germline CDR1 is KGHSH and CDR2 is LQKENI. This CDR3 region has 18 residues. J lost 2 bases, V lost 3 bases, and 8 bases had no gene match. CDR3 in amino acids: CASSPRRGLADNTGELFF. The CDR3 DNA reads TGTGCCAGCTCACCGAGGAGGGGACTAGCGGATAACACCGGGGAGCTGTTTTTT.

This clone occurred once. The V call is TRBV5-1, the J call TRBJ1-2; 9 nucleotides line up with TRBD1. With V trimmed by 3 bases and J by 4 bases, 1 base remained unmatched. CDR1 and CDR2 from the germline V gene are SGHRS and YFSETQ. The CDR3 has 13 residues. The CDR3 DNA reads as TGCGCCAGCAGCTGGGACAGGGCCTATGGCTACACCTTC. This gives the protein CASSWDRAYGYTF.

This clone appeared once. The genes are TRBV7-9 and TRBJ1-1; 7 nucleotides agree with TRBD1. V lost 5 bases and J lost 3; bases outside the gene matches: 6. Germline V lookup: CDR1 SEHNR, CDR2 FQNEAQ (reference sequence). The CDR3 contains 14 residues. For the CDR3, the DNA is TGTGCCAGCAGCCCCGGACAGGCGGACACTGAAGCTTTCTTT. Protein product: CASSPGQADTEAFF.

This clone appeared once. The V gene is TRBV5-1, the J gene TRBJ2-2; D is unclear. The ends were cut back, 0 bases at V and 3 bases at J, with 9 bases in the middle. CDR3 length equals 15 residues. CDR1 SGHRS and CDR2 YFSETQ come from the germline V gene. CDR3 amino acids: CASSLGVADTGELFF. In DNA, the CDR3 is TGCGCCAGCAGCTTGGGGGTTGCGGACACCGGGGAGCTGTTTTTT.

This chain links TRBV9 with TRBJ2-7; no definite D call. The CDR3 has 15 residues. Germline V gene data show CDR1 as SGDLS and CDR2 as YYNGEE. The V gene lost 0 bases and the J gene lost 4 bases, with 14 bases spanning the gap. The CDR3: CASSVGTSLPYEQYF. In DNA, the CDR3 is TGTGCCAGCAGCGTAGGGACGTCCCTTCCTTACGAGCAGTACTTC.

The J gene is TRBJ2-2, the V gene TRBV27; 7 bases are shared with TRBD2. V shed 3 bases and J 4 bases; nucleotides not matched to a gene: 2. CDR1 is MNHEY and CDR2 is SMNVEV in the germline V gene (reference sequence). The CDR3 is 14 amino acids. The CDR3 is CASSFSGLTGELFF. CDR3 nucleotides: TGTGCCAGCAGTTTTAGCGGGCTCACCGGGGAGCTGTTTTTT.

The chain combines TRBV15 with TRBJ2-7; D remains unclear. The germline V gene has CDR1 LNHNV and CDR2 YYDKDF (reference sequence). V was trimmed by 5 bases and J by 7 bases, leaving 18 bases between them. The CDR3 length is 14 residues. The CDR3 spells CATSGSGGVYEQYF. The CDR3 bases are TGTGCCACCAGCGGATCCGGTGGGGTTTATGAGCAGTACTTC. The variable domain in full, completed from reference TRBV15 and TRBJ2-7, reads DAMVIQNPRYQVTQFGKPVTLSCSQTLNHNVMYWYQQKSSQAPKLLFHYYDKDFNNEADTPDNFQSRRPNTSFCFLDIRSPGLGDTAMYLCATSGSGGVYEQYFGPGTRLTVT.

The rearrangement links TRBV16 to TRBJ1-3, with TRBD1 matching over 9 bases. The CDR3 is 13 amino acids. CDR1 is KGHSY, CDR2 FQNENV, per germline. Losses at the gene ends were 3 bases for V and 7 bases for J; bases not matched to a gene: 1. The chain's CDR3 is CASSHDRGNTIYF. In DNA, the CDR3 is TGTGCCAGCAGCCACGACAGGGGGAACACCATATATTTT.

This chain connects TRBV28 to TRBJ1-5, with D tentatively TRBD1 (5 bases). Between the trimmed V and J ends, which lost 6 bases and 7 bases, there was a span of 22 bases. The CDR3 spans 16 residues. Per germline, CDR1 MDHEN and CDR2 SYDVKM. The CDR3 DNA reads TGTGCCAGCAGCTCACCCTTAGGAGGGGCAGGGCAGCCCCAGCATTTT. Protein sequence: CASSSPLGGAGQPQHF.

This rearrangement joins TRBV19 to TRBJ2-3; 7 nucleotides line up with TRBD2. This CDR3 contains 12 residues. The germline V gene encodes CDR1 LNHDA and CDR2 SQIVND (reference sequence). Trimming at V came to 10 bases and at J to 11 bases, leaving 12 bases not matched to a gene. The CDR3 sequence: CATREAGRKQYF. The CDR3 DNA sequence: TGTGCCACTAGAGAAGCGGGACGGAAGCAGTATTTT.